This TCR beta chain came from a study of blood T cell repertoires in COVID-19. Whole-study context: The United States, Italy and Spain provided the acute and convalescent COVID-19 samples.

The CDR3 totals 13 residues. V was cut by 6 bases and J by 8 bases, with 16 bases left in between. CDR1 is WSHSY, CDR2 SAAADI, per germline. Sequencing used immunoSEQ multiplex PCR; TCRdb keeps in-frame clones, though not all of them. Of approximately 320,000 clones listed, 65% to 90% are singletons. This receptor was identified in a human donor in a cohort sampled during active COVID-19. The J gene is TRBJ1-2, the V gene TRBV10-2; possible D gene TRBD1, 6 bases. The material sequenced was peripheral blood. The CDR3 DNA reads as TGCGCCAGCAGGGGGGACACAACCCCCGGCTACACCTTC. It translates to CASRGDTTPGYTF.